The subject of this entry is one TCR beta chain. Many counts were recorded for this clonotype. Its cognate antigen has yet to be identified. No base quality values were provided; no much bigger clone lies one nucleotide off. V loses 1 base, J loses 8 bases, and the germline ends lie 6 bases apart. The germline V gene (reference sequence) provides CDR1 DFQATT and CDR2 SNEGSKA. From cysteine to phenylalanine, the CDR3 is 11 amino acids long. Here the CDR3 DNA is all that survives: 33 bases in frame from base 1. The treatment or condition label of this sample denotes: allogeneic hematopoietic cell transplantation with graft depleted of TCRalphabeta T cells and CD19 B cells. TCRalphabeta/CD19-depleted allogeneic hematopoietic cell grafts were given to the transplant recipients, all of whom were children. Library prep was done by PCR. Instrument on record: Illumina HiSeq 2500. Molecular barcoding was employed in the preparation of TCR libraries, with unique molecular identifiers being used to normalize TCRbeta repertoire quantification. TCRdb took the public reads, trimmed them with fastp at Q25, ran MiXCR for clone calling and kept in-frame beta chains. Rows are unified per CDR3 protein, each entry keeping the most common DNA and genes. A total of under 75,000 distinct CDR3 sequences appear in this sample, about a tenth of them only once. The ten top clones hold approximately 13% of the sample.

The record originates from a study of T-cell reconstitution after alpha-beta-depleted transplantation in children (dated by TCRdb to 2016 to 2017). With respect to the entire study: The study quantitatively tracked T-cell immune reconstitution after TCRalphabeta/CD19-depleted allogeneic hematopoietic cell transplantation in children using TCR repertoire profiling. Points the paper makes about the study in general: The apparently early recovery of alphabetaT-cell counts about two months after transplant reportedly depended on only several hundred rapidly expanded clones that came from non-depleted graft cells. Over the following months the frequencies of hyperexpanded clones went down, and after one year T-cell counts and TCRbeta diversity were mostly credited to newly produced T cells. In some patients, the high TCRbeta diversity seen at day 60 was put down to recipient T cells and intrathymic progenitors that had survived conditioning.

The sequence joins TRBV20-1 to TRBJ2-1; the D gene cannot be named for sure. Source: PBMCs, taken before TCRalphabeta/CD19-depleted stem cell transplant. This clonotype was sampled from a boy aged 5-17 years with acute myeloid leukemia, due to receive a stem cell transplant. The DNA sequence is TGCAGTGCTAGAGGCCTCCATGAGCAGTTCTTC. Protein translation: CSARGLHEQFF.